This T cell receptor beta chain was retrieved from a study of blood T cell repertoires in COVID-19. Participants spanned ages about 18 to 100 years and resided in roughly 22 US areas. During the 2 weeks before they entered the study, exposed participants had met someone with a PCR-confirmed or clinician-diagnosed COVID-19 case. Here immunoSEQ multiplex PCR was the method, and the copy in TCRdb shows in-frame clones only, minus some. The sample has 120,000 to 150,000 clones, about 83% seen once; the top ten hold roughly 5.7%. From germline, CDR1 is WNHNN and CDR2 SYGVQD (reference sequence). The CDR3 contains 13 residues. V lost 8 bases to trimming and J lost 5 bases, with 15 bases between them.

The chain employs TRBV10-1 and TRBJ2-5; D possibly corresponds to TRBD1 (6 bases). The specimen sequenced was PBMCs or T cells enriched from blood (not recorded which). The receptor was isolated from a woman aged 45-60 years who had been exposed to COVID-19. The DNA of the CDR3 is TGCGCCAGCTCGTCAGGGGATTGGGAGACCCAGTACTTC. Its translation is CASSSGDWETQYF.